This TCR beta chain was documented in a study of patients and donors after allogeneic stem cell transplantation. V lost 5 bases and J lost 4; bases outside the gene matches: 10. CDR1 and CDR2 from the germline V gene are MGHRA and YSYEKL. The CDR3 has 15 amino acids. Each CDR3 protein gets one entry after TCRdb re-called the RT-PCR reads with MiXCR. The sample consists of about a million distinct CDR3 sequences, 15% to 20% of them appearing once. The material sequenced was blood, either unsorted or a sorted T cell fraction (not recorded which). This sequence originates from a human donor who was either an allogeneic HSCT recipient or a stem cell or donor lymphocyte infusion donor (not recorded which). It is not recorded whose cells these are; they may come from a transplant donor. V and J are TRBV4-1 and TRBJ2-7; TRBD2 matches 8 bases. The CDR3 DNA sequence: TGCGCCAGCAGCGGGCAGGATAGCGGGGCATACGAGCAGTACTTC. Translating gives CASSGQDSGAYEQYF.